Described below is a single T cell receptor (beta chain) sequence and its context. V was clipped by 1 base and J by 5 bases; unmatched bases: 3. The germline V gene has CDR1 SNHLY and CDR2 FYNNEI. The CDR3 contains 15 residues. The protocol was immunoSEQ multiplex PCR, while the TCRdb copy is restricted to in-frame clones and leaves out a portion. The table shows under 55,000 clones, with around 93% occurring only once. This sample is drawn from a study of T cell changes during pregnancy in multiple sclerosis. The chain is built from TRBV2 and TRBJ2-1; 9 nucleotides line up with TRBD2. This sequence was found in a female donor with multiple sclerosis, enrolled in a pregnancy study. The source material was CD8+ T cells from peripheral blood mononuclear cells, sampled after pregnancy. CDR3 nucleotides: TGTGCCAGCAGTGAAGGTCGCGGGGGGGACAATGAGCAGTTCTTC. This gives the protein CASSEGRGGDNEQFF. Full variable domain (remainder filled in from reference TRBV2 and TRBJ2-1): EPEVTQTPSHQVTQMGQEVILRCVPISNHLYFYWYRQILGQKVEFLVSFYNNEISEKSEIFDDQFSVERPDGSNFTLKIRSTKLEDSAMYFCASSEGRGGDNEQFFGPGTRLTVL.